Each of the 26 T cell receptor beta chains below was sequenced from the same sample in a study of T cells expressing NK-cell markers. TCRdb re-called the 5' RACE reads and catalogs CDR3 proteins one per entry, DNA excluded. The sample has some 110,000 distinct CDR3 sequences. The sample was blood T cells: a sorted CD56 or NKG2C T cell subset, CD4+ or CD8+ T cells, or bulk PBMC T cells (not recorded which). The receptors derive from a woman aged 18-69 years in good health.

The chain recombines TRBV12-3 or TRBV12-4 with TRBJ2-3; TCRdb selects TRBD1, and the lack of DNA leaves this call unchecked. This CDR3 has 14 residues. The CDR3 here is CASSFGAGADTQYF.

This CDR3 reads CASSLGGGHSTDTQYF. This chain joins TRBV5-8 and TRBJ2-3; checking the TCRdb D call of TRBD1 is not possible without DNA. Germline-derived CDR1 and CDR2 are SGHTS and YDEGEE. The CDR3 consists of 16 residues.

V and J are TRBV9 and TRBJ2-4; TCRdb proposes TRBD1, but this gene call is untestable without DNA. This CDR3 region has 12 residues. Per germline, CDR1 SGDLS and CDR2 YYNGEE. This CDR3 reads CASSSRASIQYF.

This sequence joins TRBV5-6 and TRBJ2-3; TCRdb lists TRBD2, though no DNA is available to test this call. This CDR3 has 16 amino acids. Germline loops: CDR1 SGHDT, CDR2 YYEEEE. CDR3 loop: CASSLGSGGPTDTQYF.

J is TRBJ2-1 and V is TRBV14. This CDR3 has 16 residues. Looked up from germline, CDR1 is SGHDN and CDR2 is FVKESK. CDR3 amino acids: CASSQPTAGSYNEQFF.

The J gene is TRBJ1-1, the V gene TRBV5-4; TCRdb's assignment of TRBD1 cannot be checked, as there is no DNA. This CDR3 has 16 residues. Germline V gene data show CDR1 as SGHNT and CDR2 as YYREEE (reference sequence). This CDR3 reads CASSLLGTGENTEAFF.

The CDR3 here is CASSPDRGFDEQYF. This chain connects TRBV7-9 to TRBJ2-7; TCRdb outputs TRBD1, but without DNA this stays unchecked. There are 14 residues in the CDR3. The germline V gene has CDR1 SEHNR and CDR2 FQNEAQ (reference sequence).

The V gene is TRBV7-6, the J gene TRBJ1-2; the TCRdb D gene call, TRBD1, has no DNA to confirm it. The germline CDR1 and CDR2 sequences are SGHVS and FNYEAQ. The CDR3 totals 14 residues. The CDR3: CASSLALDSYGYTF. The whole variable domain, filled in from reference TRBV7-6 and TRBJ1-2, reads GAGVSQSPRYKVTKRGQDVALRCDPISGHVSLYWYRQALGQGPEFLTYFNYEAQQDKSGLPNDRFSAERPEGSISTLTIQRTEQRDSAMYRCASSLALDSYGYTFGSGTRLTVV.

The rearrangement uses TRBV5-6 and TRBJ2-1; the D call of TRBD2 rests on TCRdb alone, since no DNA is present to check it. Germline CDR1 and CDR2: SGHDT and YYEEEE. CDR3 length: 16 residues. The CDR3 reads CASSLPGLALNSEQFF.

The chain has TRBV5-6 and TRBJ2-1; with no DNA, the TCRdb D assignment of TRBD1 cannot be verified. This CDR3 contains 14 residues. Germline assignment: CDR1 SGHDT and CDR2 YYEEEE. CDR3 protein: CASSWGGANNEQFF. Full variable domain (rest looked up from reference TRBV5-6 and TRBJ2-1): DAGVTQSPTHLIKTRGQQVTLRCSPKSGHDTVSWYQQALGQGPQFIFQYYEEEERQRGNFPDRFSGHQFPNYSSELNVNALLLGDSALYLCASSWGGANNEQFFGPGTRLTVL.

The CDR3 region is CASSSDLTALNTEAFF. This chain links TRBV7-2 with TRBJ1-1; TCRdb lists TRBD1, though no DNA is available to test this call. This CDR3 spans 16 amino acids. CDR1 and CDR2 (germline): SGHTA, FQGNSA.

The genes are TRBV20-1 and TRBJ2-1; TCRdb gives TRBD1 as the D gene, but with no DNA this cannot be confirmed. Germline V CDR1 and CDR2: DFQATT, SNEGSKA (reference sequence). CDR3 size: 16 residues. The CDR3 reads CSASTVGQGAYNEQFF.

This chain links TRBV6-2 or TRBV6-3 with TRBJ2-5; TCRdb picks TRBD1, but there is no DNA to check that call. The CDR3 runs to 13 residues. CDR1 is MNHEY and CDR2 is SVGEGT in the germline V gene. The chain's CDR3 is CASSLSGVETQYF.

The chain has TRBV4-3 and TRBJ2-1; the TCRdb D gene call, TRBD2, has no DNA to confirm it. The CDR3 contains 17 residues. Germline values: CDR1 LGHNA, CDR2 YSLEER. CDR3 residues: CASSQGLWRGGLNEQFF.

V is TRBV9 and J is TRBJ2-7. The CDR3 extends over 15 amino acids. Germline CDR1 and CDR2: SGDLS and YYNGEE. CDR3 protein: CASSVGQGRSYEQYF.

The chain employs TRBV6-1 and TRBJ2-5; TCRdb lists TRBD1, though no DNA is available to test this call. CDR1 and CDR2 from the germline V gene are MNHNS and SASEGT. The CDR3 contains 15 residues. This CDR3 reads CASRAGRTVQETQYF.

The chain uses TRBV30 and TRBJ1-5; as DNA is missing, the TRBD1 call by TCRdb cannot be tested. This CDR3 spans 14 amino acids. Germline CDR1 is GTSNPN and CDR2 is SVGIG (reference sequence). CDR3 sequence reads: CAWTPQDFNQPQHF.

The CDR3 sequence: CSVEDLRTQPSYNEQFF. The chain uses TRBV29-1 and TRBJ2-1. Per germline, CDR1 SQVTM and CDR2 ANQGSEA. The CDR3 is made up of 17 amino acids.

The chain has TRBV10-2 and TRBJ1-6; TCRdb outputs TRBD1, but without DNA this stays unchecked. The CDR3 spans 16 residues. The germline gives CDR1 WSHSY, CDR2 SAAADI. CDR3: CASSTDLTGGKSPLHF.

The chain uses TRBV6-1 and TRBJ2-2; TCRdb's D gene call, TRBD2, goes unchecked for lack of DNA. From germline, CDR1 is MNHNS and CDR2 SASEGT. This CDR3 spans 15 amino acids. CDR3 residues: CASRMGGSYTGELFF.

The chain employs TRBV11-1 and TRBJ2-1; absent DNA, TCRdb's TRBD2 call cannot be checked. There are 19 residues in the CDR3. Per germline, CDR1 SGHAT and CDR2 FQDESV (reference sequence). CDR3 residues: CASSLPPRLAGGRLDEQFF.

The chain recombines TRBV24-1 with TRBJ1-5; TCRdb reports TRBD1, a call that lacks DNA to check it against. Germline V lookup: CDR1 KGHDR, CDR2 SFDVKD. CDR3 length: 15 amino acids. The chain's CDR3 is CATSDRVDSHQPQHF.

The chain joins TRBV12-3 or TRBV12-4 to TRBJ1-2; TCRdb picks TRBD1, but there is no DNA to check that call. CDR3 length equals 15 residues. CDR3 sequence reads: CASSPVGVWIYGYTF.

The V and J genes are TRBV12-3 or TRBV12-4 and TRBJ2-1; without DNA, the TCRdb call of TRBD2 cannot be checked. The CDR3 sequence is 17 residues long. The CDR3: CASTLTSGRAWHNEQFF.

CDR3 sequence: CSVEDPPERDSSGANVLTF. V is TRBV29-1 and J is TRBJ2-6; the D call of TRBD2 rests on TCRdb alone, since no DNA is present to check it. The CDR3 runs to 19 residues. Germline V gives CDR1 SQVTM, CDR2 ANQGSEA.

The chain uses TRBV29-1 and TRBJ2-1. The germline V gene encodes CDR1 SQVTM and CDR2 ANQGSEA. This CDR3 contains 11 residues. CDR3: CSVEDNNEQFF.